This passage covers 20 T cell receptor beta chains from one sample sequenced in a study of TET2 disruption in CD19-targeted CAR T cells. The assay was immunoSEQ multiplex PCR, and TCRdb's table has in-frame clones only and misses some. The sample data list about 25,000 clones. The antigens for these receptors are not known. Sample treatment: autologous CTL019 cells: CD19 CAR with 4-1BB and CD3 zeta domains. The sample here was CD8- CAR+ T cells sorted from cultured blood T cells, taken for CD19 CAR T cell therapy. This sample's subset: CD8-negative CAR-positive T cells from the infusion product. Receptors originate from a man between 65 and 79 years old with chronic lymphocytic leukemia.

To note about this clone: The sequenced fragment ends 3 residues before the CDR3 boundary, so the rest is inferred from the germline J gene. The rearrangement joins TRBV7-2 to TRBJ2-7; TRBD2 might be the D (5 bases). The CDR3 runs 14 residues. CDR1 and CDR2 from the germline V gene are SGHTA and FQGNSA. V shed 5 bases and J shed 3 bases, with 14 bases lying between them. The covered CDR3 bases are TGTGCCAGCAGCCTAAGCGGAGAGGACTACGAG. Protein sequence: CASSLSGEDYE. The full CDR3 protein is CASSLSGEDYEQYF.

On this clone itself: Read sequence stops 3 residues before the CDR3 end, and the germline J gene provides the missing end. The chain employs TRBV11-2 and TRBJ2-5; TRBD2 might be the D (6 bases). Germline CDR1 and CDR2: SGHAT and FQNNGV. V gave up 5 bases and J gave up 5 bases, with 15 bases separating them. The CDR3 spans 14 residues. The covered CDR3 bases are TGTGCCAGCAGCCCGACTAGAGGACTGGAGACC. Its protein product is CASSPTRGLET. The full CDR3 sequence reads CASSPTRGLETQYF. Variable domain in full (rest from reference TRBV11-2 and TRBJ2-5): EAGVAQSPRYKIIEKRQSVAFWCNPISGHATLYWYQQILGQGPKLLIQFQNNGVVDDSQLPKDRFSAERLKGVDSTLKIQPAKLEDSAVYLCASSPTRGLETQYFGPGTRLLVL.

To note about this clone: The observed sequence ends 3 residues before the CDR3 terminus, with the missing tail filled in from the germline J gene. The chain employs TRBV19 and TRBJ1-1; D gene ambiguous. The CDR3 has 15 amino acids. CDR1 and CDR2 from the germline V gene are LNHDA and SQIVND (reference sequence). Here the CDR3 reads CASSSRFVAKNIAFF. CDR3 DNA (partial): TGTGCCAGTAGCAGCAGGTTCGTGGCCAAAAACATT.

With respect to this clone: With the read ending 3 residues before the CDR3 end, the germline J gene is used to fill in that end. This chain links TRBV28 with TRBJ2-4; tentatively, D is TRBD2 (7 bases). The germline gives CDR1 MDHEN, CDR2 SYDVKM. This CDR3 region has 16 residues. The chain's CDR3 is CASSLGEGGYYQPQYF. The part of the CDR3 DNA that was read is TGTGCCAGCAGTTTAGGGGAGGGGGGGTACTATCAGCCT. Complete variable domain (other parts from reference TRBV28 and TRBJ2-4): DVKVTQSSRYLVKRTGEKVFLECVQDMDHENMFWYRQDPGLGLRLIYFSYDVKMKEKGDIPEGYSVSREKKERFSLILESASTNQTSMYLCASSLGEGGYYQPQYFGAGTRLSVL.

Regarding this clone: The CDR3 extends 3 residues past the end of the read, so its final part is completed from the germline J gene. This rearrangement joins TRBV20-1 to TRBJ2-5, with 10 bases fitting TRBD1. V dropped 5 bases and J dropped 2; count of bases not matched to a gene: 2. The CDR3 is 13 amino acids. Germline CDR1 and CDR2: DFQATT and SNEGSKA (reference sequence). CDR3 residues: CSAADRGQETQYF. The CDR3 bases that were read are TGCAGTGCTGCGGACAGGGGGCAAGAGACC.

As regards this clone: The read finishes 3 residues shy of the CDR3 end, and the germline J gene is used to complete it. V is TRBV7-8 and J is TRBJ1-5; D gene unclear. The CDR3 is 13 amino acids. Looked up from germline, CDR1 is SGHVS and CDR2 is FQNEAQ. Trimming left V 2 bases short and J 4 bases short, with 6 bases between. Partial CDR3 DNA: TGTGCCAGCAGCTTACAGGAGAATCAGCCC. This codes for CASSLQENQP. The full CDR3 is CASSLQENQPQHF.

With respect to this clone: The CDR3 end falls 3 residues outside the read, so it is completed with the germline J gene. This rearrangement joins TRBV3-1 (or the pseudogene TRBV3-2) to TRBJ2-5, with D unresolved. The ends were cut back, 1 base at V and 5 bases at J, with 5 bases in the middle. This CDR3 spans 12 amino acids. Germline lookup yields CDR1 LGHDT and CDR2 YNNKEL (reference sequence). Partial CDR3 DNA: TGTGCCAGCAGCCAAGTTTCGGAGACC. This sequence encodes CASSQVSET. The whole CDR3 region reads CASSQVSETQYF.

Comment on this clone: The CDR3 end lies 3 residues beyond the end of the read and is filled in from the germline J gene. This chain connects TRBV19 to TRBJ1-5; TRBD1 matches at 11 bases. The ends lost 11 bases at V and 7 bases at J; junction bases unmatched: 16. The CDR3 extends over 16 amino acids. CDR1 and CDR2 from the germline V gene are LNHDA and SQIVND (reference sequence). This CDR3 is CAGSIRRTGGGQPQHF. CDR3 DNA (partial): TGTGCCGGCAGTATTCGCAGGACAGGGGGCGGACAGCCC.

This clone shows up as medium-sized by frequency. The read ends 3 residues before the CDR3 terminus; that terminus is restored from the germline J gene. V and J are TRBV10-3 and TRBJ2-3; 8 positions match TRBD2. This CDR3 region has 14 residues. Germline lookup yields CDR1 ENHRY and CDR2 SYGVKD. V trimming: 4 bases; J trimming: 4 bases; junction bases outside the gene matches: 4. CDR3 residues: CAISAGGLSDTQYF. Partial CDR3 DNA: TGTGCCATCAGTGCGGGGGGGTTATCAGATACG.

A note on this clone: With the read ending 3 residues before the CDR3 end, the germline J gene is used to fill in that end. The gene calls are TRBV7-3 and TRBJ1-2; D is perhaps TRBD1 (5 bases). This CDR3 comprises 12 residues. The germline V gene encodes CDR1 SGHTA and CDR2 FQGTGA. The CDR3 here is CASSYQGGDYTF. The CDR3 DNA, read in part, is TGTGCCAGCAGCTACCAGGGAGGCGAC. The variable domain in full, with the rest retrieved from reference TRBV7-3 and TRBJ1-2, is GAGVSQTPSNKVTEKGKYVELRCDPISGHTALYWYRQSLGQGPEFLIYFQGTGAADDSGLPNDRFFAVRPEGSVSTLKIQRTERGDSAVYLCASSYQGGDYTFGSGTRLTVV.

As concerns this clone: The CDR3 end is not reached by the read, which stops 3 residues before it; the germline J gene fills it in. The rearrangement joins TRBV2 to TRBJ2-7; D might be TRBD1 (6 bases). The CDR3 is 16 amino acids. From germline, CDR1 is SNHLY and CDR2 FYNNEI. V lost 4 bases and J lost 5, with 21 bases in between. CDR3 sequence: CASSGSRRQGNHEQYF. Incomplete CDR3 DNA: TGTGCCAGCAGTGGCTCCAGGCGGCAGGGGAACCACGAG.

About this clone itself: The CDR3 end lies 3 residues beyond the end of the read and is filled in from the germline J gene. The V and J genes are TRBV19 and TRBJ2-4; either TRBD1 or TRBD2 may supply D (5 bases each). CDR3 length: 13 amino acids. Germline V lookup: CDR1 LNHDA, CDR2 SQIVND (reference sequence). Partial CDR3 DNA: TGTGCCAGTACGAGGGGAGCTAACTATGGT. Protein sequence: CASTRGANYG. The entire CDR3 protein reads CASTRGANYGQYF.

Concerning this clone: The read ends 3 residues early relative to the CDR3; the germline J gene fills the gap. This chain joins TRBV6-2 or TRBV6-3 and TRBJ2-4, with 9 bases matching TRBD2. The germline V gene encodes CDR1 MNHEY and CDR2 SVGEGT. This CDR3 is 14 amino acids long. The CDR3 is CASSRPSGAETQYF. Partial CDR3 DNA: TGTGCCAGCAGTAGACCTAGCGGGGCAGAGACT.

As regards this clone: From the germline J gene comes the end of the CDR3, since the read stops 3 residues before it. The chain uses TRBV9 and TRBJ2-3; TRBD1 is a possible D gene (6 bases). This CDR3 is 17 amino acids long. The V gene's germline CDR1 is SGDLS and CDR2 YYNGEE. V was cut by 0 bases and J by 5 bases, with 19 bases left in between. The CDR3 sequence is CASSVGSGLAGVDTQYF. Incomplete CDR3 DNA: TGTGCCAGCAGCGTAGGATCCGGTTTAGCAGGGGTAGATACG. The whole variable domain, filled in from reference TRBV9 and TRBJ2-3, reads DSGVTQTPKHLITATGQRVTLRCSPRSGDLSVYWYQQSLDQGLQFLIQYYNGEERAKGNILERFSAQQFPDLHSELNLSSLELGDSALYFCASSVGSGLAGVDTQYFGPGTRLTVL.

Concerning this clone: From the germline J gene comes the end of the CDR3, since the read stops 3 residues before it. V usage is TRBV7-6 and J usage is TRBJ2-3; 8 bases match TRBD2. J lost 3 bases, V lost 4 bases, and 9 bases had no gene match. Germline V lookup: CDR1 SGHVS, CDR2 FNYEAQ. The CDR3 contains 16 residues. CDR3 region: CASSSLFGGETDTQYF. CDR3 DNA, as far as it was read: TGTGCCAGCAGCTCCTTGTTCGGGGGGGAGACAGATACG.

About this clone: Coverage ceases 3 residues before the CDR3 finishes, and the germline J gene fills in the end. The V gene is TRBV18, the J gene TRBJ2-7; the match to TRBD2 covers 11 bases. CDR1 is KGHSH and CDR2 is LQKENI in the germline V gene. V lost 5 bases and J lost 3; bases outside the gene matches: 6. The CDR3 consists of 15 residues. Incomplete CDR3 DNA: TGTGCCAGCTCAGTTACCGGGACTAGCGGCTACGAG. The encoded protein is CASSVTGTSGYE. The complete CDR3 sequence is CASSVTGTSGYEQYF.

As for this clone: The CDR3 goes on 3 residues after the read ends, and that part is filled in from the germline J gene. V and J are TRBV2 and TRBJ1-6; the match to TRBD1 covers 10 bases. The CDR3 is made up of 16 amino acids. Germline CDR1 and CDR2: SNHLY and FYNNEI. Unmatched junction bases numbered 7, after V lost 4 bases and J lost 7 bases. The DNA read from the CDR3 is TGTGCCAGCAGTGGTGACAGGGGGCTTTCGAATTCACCC. Amino acids: CASSGDRGLSNSP. The full CDR3 sequence reads CASSGDRGLSNSPLHF.

To note about this clone: The read finishes 3 residues shy of the CDR3 end, and the germline J gene is used to complete it. The rearrangement joins TRBV28 to TRBJ1-1, with D possibly TRBD1 on 5 matching bases. The germline CDR1 and CDR2 sequences are MDHEN and SYDVKM. Trimming pared 4 bases from V and 0 bases from J, leaving 6 bases between. This CDR3 has 13 residues. CDR3 bases read: TGTGCCAGCAGTTCAGGGATGAACACTGAA. It is translated as CASSSGMNTE. The whole CDR3 protein reads CASSSGMNTEAFF.

Turning to this clone: The missing CDR3 end, 3 residues past where the read stops, is filled in from the germline J gene. V is TRBV20-1 and J is TRBJ2-3; perhaps TRBD1 as D (7 bases). Germline values: CDR1 DFQATT, CDR2 SNEGSKA (reference sequence). The V gene lost 3 bases and the J gene lost 0 bases, with 19 bases spanning the gap. This CDR3 region has 17 residues. CDR3 protein: CSASGGGGPPSTDTQYF. The sequenced part of the CDR3 DNA is TGCAGTGCTAGTGGTGGAGGGGGCCCTCCTAGCACAGATACG.

About this clone itself: The missing CDR3 end, 3 residues past where the read stops, is filled in from the germline J gene. This chain connects TRBV20-1 to TRBJ1-2, with a possible D match to TRBD1 (5 bases). The CDR3 sequence is 12 residues long. Germline V gene sequence: CDR1 DFQATT, CDR2 SNEGSKA (reference sequence). The DNA read from the CDR3 is TGCAGTGCTCGACACGTCGGGGGAGGC. This encodes CSARHVGGG. The full CDR3 sequence reads CSARHVGGGYTF.